These 9 T cell receptor beta chains originate from one sample sequenced in a study of blood T cell repertoires in COVID-19. The data were produced by immunoSEQ multiplex PCR, yet TCRdb's version contains in-frame clones alone and is incomplete. The table shows 100,000 to 150,000 clones, with 60% to 80% occurring only once. Material for sequencing was peripheral blood. The origin of the receptors is a woman between 65 and 79 years old with acute or convalescent COVID-19.

This clone was detected only a few times. V usage is TRBV19 and J usage is TRBJ1-5; 7 bases are a match to TRBD1. In germline, CDR1 is LNHDA, CDR2 SQIVND (reference sequence). V shed 2 bases and J 7 bases; nucleotides not matched to a gene: 5. The CDR3 sequence is 14 residues long. This chain's CDR3 is CASSIRTGPQPQHF. CDR3 nucleotide sequence: TGTGCCAGTAGTATAAGGACAGGCCCCCAGCCCCAGCATTTT.

As to this clone: One end of the junction does not line up with germline, which may come from a read error. The chain uses TRBV7-9 and TRBJ2-7; TRBD2 might be the D (5 bases). The CDR3 spans 11 residues. Germline-derived CDR1 and CDR2 are SEHNR and FQNEAQ (reference sequence). The CDR3 DNA follows: TGTGCCAGCAGCTTATCAGAGGGCGCCTTCTTC. This gives the protein CASSLSEGAFF.

The chain couples TRBV24-1 to TRBJ2-1, with 9 positions matching TRBD1. This CDR3 is 16 amino acids long. The ends lost 6 bases at V and 7 bases at J; junction bases unmatched: 12. Germline V lookup: CDR1 KGHDR, CDR2 SFDVKD. The CDR3 loop reads CATSNQGTGIRNEQFF. The CDR3 DNA follows: TGTGCCACCAGTAATCAAGGGACAGGGATCCGGAATGAGCAGTTCTTC.

The chain carries TRBV11-2 and TRBJ1-5, with 7 bases matching TRBD1. The ends lost 5 bases at V and 1 base at J; junction bases unmatched: 5. The CDR3 totals 15 residues. Germline CDR1 SGHAT, CDR2 FQNNGV. The CDR3 coding sequence is TGTGCCAGCAGCATGACGACAGGGAGCAATCAGCCCCAGCATTTT. Translating gives CASSMTTGSNQPQHF.

This rearrangement joins TRBV14 to TRBJ1-6; possibly TRBD1 for D (5 bases). The CDR3 is 15 residues long. Germline CDR1 and CDR2: SGHDN and FVKESK. The ends were cut back, 2 bases at V and 10 bases at J, with 15 bases in the middle. Written as DNA, the CDR3 is TGTGCCAGCAGCCAAAGGGACGGTCGGGAGTCACCCCTCCACTTT. Its protein is CASSQRDGRESPLHF.

The V and J genes are TRBV27 and TRBJ2-2, with D possibly TRBD1 on 6 matching bases. The CDR3 has 17 amino acids. The germline V gene encodes CDR1 MNHEY and CDR2 SMNVEV (reference sequence). Between the trimmed V and J ends, which lost 8 bases and 0 bases, there was a span of 19 bases. The CDR3 nucleotides are TGTGCCAGCCAAATTAGGGGGTGGGGCGCGAACACCGGGGAGCTGTTTTTT. Translation: CASQIRGWGANTGELFF.

The J gene is TRBJ2-5, the V gene TRBV10-2, with 8 bases identical to TRBD1. This CDR3 is built from 16 residues. After removal of 2 bases from V and 1 base from J, the junction contained 6 bases not matched to a gene. Germline values: CDR1 WSHSY, CDR2 SAAADI. This CDR3 reads CASSERRTGPQETQYF. The CDR3 DNA is TGCGCCAGCAGTGAGCGGAGGACAGGGCCCCAAGAGACCCAGTACTTC.

There are many counts of this clone. The chain employs TRBV2 and TRBJ2-7; D gene unclear. Between the trimmed V and J ends, which lost 3 bases and 1 base, there was a span of 4 bases. The V gene's germline CDR1 is SNHLY and CDR2 FYNNEI. This CDR3 region has 12 residues. The CDR3 here is CASSDLSYEQYF. CDR3 bases: TGTGCCAGCAGTGACCTTTCCTACGAGCAGTACTTC.

The chain links TRBV9 to TRBJ2-1; D is ambiguous. Germline V CDR1 and CDR2: SGDLS, YYNGEE. V lost 0 bases to trimming and J lost 10 bases, with 14 bases between them. There are 14 residues in the CDR3. The CDR3 loop reads CASSVEWSVREQFF. The CDR3 region has the DNA TGTGCCAGCAGCGTAGAGTGGTCCGTCCGGGAGCAGTTCTTC.